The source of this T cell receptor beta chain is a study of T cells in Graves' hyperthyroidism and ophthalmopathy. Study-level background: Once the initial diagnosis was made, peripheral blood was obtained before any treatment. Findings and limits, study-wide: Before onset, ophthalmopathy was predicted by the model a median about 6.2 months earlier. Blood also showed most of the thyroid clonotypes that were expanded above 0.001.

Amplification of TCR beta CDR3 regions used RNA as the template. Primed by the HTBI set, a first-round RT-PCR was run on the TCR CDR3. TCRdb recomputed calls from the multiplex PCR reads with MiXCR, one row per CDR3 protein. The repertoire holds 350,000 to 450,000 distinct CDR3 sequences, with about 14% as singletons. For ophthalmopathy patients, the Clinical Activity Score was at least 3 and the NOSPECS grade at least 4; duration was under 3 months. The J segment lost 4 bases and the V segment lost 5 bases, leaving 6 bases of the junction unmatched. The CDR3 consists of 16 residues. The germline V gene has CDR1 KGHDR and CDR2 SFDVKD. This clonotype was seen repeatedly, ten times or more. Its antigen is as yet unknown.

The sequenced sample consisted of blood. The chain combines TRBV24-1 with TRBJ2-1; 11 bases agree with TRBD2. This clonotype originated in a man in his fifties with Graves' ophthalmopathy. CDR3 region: CATSGLAGGIYNEQFF. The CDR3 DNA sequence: TGTGCCACCAGTGGGCTAGCGGGAGGTATATACAATGAGCAGTTCTTC.